This paragraph reports one T cell receptor beta chain. Its target is not known. These data come from a study of blood T cells in healthy people across ages. Study findings and constraints: With unsorted PBMCs, a conclusive comparison of naive versus antigen-experienced cells was not possible. Long-lived donors exceeded aged donors in naive CD4+ cells and diversity. Across samples, TCR beta diversity tracked strongly with naive T cell percentage.

Combining a sample-barcoded 5' primer with a J-beta primer mix, a second PCR ran for about 6 to 11 cycles. Via MiXCR, TCRdb re-called the 5' RACE reads, giving one row per CDR3 protein. The sample lists 1.2 million to 1.5 million distinct CDR3 sequences, 59% occurring once. CDR3 length: 13 amino acids. Germline loops: CDR1 PRHDT, CDR2 FYEKMQ (reference sequence). The material sequenced was blood. This TCR came from a man between 18 and 29 years old in good health. This chain uses TRBV13 with TRBJ2-7; unclear D gene. The end of the DNA aligns better with TRBJ2-5, so the J call may be wrong. CDR3 nucleotides: TGTGCCAGCACGTTAGGAAGTCGAGAGACCCAGTACTTC. Protein product: CASTLGSRETQYF.